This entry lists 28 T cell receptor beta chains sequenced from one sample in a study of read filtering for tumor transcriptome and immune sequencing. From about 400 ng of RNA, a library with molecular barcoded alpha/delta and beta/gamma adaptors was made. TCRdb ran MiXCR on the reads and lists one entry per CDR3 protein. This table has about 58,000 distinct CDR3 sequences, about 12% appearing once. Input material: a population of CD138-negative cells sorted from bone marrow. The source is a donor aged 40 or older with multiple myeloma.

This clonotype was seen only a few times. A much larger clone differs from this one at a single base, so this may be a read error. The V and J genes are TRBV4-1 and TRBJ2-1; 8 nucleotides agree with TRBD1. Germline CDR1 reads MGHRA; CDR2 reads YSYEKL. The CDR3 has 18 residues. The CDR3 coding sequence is TGCGCCAGCAGCCAAGAGTGGACAGGGAGGAGCTCCTACAATGGGCAGTTCTTC. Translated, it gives CASSQEWTGRSSYNGQFF.

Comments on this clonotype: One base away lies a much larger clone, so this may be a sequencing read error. The CDR3 DNA reads as TGCAGCCCCCGAGGAGGTACCTACAATGGGCAGTTCTTC. Its protein is CSPRGGTYNGQFF. The chain is built from TRBV29-1 and TRBJ2-1; D is perhaps TRBD2 (5 bases). Looked up from germline, CDR1 is SQVTM and CDR2 is ANQGSEA. This CDR3 is 13 amino acids long.

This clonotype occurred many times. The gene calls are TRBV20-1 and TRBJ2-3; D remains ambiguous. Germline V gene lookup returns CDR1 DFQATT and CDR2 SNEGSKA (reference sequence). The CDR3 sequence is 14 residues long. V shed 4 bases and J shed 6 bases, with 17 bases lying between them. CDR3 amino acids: CSANPVPLGDTQYF. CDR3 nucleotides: TGCAGTGCTAATCCAGTTCCACTGGGGGATACGCAGTATTTT.

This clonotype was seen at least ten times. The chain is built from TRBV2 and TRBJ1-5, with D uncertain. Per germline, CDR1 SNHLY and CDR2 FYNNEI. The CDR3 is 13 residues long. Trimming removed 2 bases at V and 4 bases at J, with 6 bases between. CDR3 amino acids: CASSEIGNQPQHF. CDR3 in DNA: TGTGCCAGCAGTGAAATAGGGAATCAGCCCCAGCATTTT.

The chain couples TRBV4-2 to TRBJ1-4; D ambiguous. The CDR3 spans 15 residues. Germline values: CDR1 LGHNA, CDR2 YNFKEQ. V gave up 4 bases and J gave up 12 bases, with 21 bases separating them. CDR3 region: CASSREGQLGEELFF. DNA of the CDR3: TGTGCCAGCAGCCGAGAAGGGCAGTTAGGAGAAGAACTGTTTTTT.

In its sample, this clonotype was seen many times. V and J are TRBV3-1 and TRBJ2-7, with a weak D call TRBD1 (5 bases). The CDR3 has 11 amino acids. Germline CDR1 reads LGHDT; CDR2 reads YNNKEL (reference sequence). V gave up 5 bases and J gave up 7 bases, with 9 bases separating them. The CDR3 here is CASSRGREQYF. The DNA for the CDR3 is TGTGCCAGCAGCAGGGGTCGGGAGCAGTACTTC.

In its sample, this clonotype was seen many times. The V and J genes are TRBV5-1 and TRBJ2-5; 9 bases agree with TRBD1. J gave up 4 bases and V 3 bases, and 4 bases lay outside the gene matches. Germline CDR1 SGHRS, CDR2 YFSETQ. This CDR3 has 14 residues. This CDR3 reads CASSSGQGRETQYF. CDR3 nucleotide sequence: TGCGCCAGCAGCTCCGGACAGGGGCGAGAGACCCAGTACTTC.

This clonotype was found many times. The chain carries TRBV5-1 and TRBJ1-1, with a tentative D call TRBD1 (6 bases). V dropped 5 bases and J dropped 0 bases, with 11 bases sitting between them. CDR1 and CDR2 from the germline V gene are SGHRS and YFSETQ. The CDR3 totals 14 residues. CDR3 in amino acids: CASRHGQLNTEAFF. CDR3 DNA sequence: TGCGCCAGCAGACATGGACAGTTGAACACTGAAGCTTTCTTT.

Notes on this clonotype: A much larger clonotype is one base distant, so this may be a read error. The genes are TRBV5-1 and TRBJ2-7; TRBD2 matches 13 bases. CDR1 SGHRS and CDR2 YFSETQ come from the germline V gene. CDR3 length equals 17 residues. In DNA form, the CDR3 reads TGCGCCAGCAGCTCGCGGACTAGCGGGGGCCCATCCTACGAGCAGCACTTC. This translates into CASSSRTSGGPSYEQHF.

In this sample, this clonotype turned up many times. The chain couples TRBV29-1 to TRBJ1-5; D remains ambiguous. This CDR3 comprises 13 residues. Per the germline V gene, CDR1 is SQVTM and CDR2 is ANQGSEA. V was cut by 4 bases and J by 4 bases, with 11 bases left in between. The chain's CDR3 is CSVARAGNQPQHF. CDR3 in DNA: TGCAGCGTTGCTAGGGCTGGTAATCAGCCCCAGCATTTT.

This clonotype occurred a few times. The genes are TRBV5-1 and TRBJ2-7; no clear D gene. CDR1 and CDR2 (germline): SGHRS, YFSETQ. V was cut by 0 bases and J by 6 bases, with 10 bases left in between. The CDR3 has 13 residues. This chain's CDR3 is CASSLASRSEQYF. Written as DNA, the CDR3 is TGCGCCAGCAGCTTGGCCAGTCGGTCCGAGCAGTACTTC.

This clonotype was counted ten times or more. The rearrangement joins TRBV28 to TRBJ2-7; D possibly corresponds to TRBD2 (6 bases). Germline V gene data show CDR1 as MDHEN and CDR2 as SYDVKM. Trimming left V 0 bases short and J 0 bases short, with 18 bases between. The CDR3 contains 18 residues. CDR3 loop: CASSLWWESGPNSYEQYF. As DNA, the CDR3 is TGTGCCAGCAGTTTATGGTGGGAAAGCGGGCCAAACTCCTACGAGCAGTACTTC.

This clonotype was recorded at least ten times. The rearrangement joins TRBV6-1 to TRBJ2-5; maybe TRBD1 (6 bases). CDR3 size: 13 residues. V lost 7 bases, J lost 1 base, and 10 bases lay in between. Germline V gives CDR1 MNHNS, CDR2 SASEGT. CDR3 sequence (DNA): TGTGCCAGCACGTGGGGGCCCCAAGAGACCCAGTACTTC. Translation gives CASTWGPQETQYF.

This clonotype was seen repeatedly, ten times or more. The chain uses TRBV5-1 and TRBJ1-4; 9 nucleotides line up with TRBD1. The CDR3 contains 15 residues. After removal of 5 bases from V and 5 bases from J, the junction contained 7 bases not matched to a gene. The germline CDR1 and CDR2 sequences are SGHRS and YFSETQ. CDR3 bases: TGCGCCAGCAGACCTGCGGGACAGGGAAATGAAAAACTGTTTTTT. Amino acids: CASRPAGQGNEKLFF.

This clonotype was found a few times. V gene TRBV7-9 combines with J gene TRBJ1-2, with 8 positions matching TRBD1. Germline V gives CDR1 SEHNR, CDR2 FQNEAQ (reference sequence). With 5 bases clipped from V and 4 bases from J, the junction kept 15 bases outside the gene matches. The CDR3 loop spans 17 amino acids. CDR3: CASSVGPRTGGVYGYTF. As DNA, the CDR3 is TGTGCCAGCAGCGTAGGCCCCCGAACAGGGGGAGTCTATGGCTACACCTTC.

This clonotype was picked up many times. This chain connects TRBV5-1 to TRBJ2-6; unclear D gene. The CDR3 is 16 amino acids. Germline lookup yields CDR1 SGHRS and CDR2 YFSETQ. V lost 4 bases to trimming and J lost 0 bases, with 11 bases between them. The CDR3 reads CASSPQRNSGANVLTF. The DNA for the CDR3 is TGCGCCAGCAGCCCCCAGAGGAACTCTGGGGCCAACGTCCTGACTTTC.

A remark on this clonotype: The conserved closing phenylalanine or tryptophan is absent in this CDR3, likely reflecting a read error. CDR3 sequence reads: CASRRGQGIFDEQFS. The CDR3 DNA reads TGCGCCAGCAGACGAGGACAGGGGATATTCGATGAGCAGTTCTCC. The V gene is TRBV5-1, the J gene TRBJ2-1; 9 bases line up with TRBD1. The V gene end was trimmed by 5 bases and the J gene end by 8 bases; junction bases not matched to a gene: 11. Germline V lookup: CDR1 SGHRS, CDR2 YFSETQ. This CDR3 has 15 amino acids.

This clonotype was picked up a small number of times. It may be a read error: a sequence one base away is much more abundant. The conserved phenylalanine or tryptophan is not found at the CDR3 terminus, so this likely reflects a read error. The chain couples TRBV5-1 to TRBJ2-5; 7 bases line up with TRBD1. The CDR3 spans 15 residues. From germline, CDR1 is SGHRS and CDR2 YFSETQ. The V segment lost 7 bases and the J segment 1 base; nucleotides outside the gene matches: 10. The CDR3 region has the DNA TGCGCCAGCCGCATCCAAGGACAGGCCCAAGAGACCCAGTACTTA. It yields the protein CASRIQGQAQETQYL.

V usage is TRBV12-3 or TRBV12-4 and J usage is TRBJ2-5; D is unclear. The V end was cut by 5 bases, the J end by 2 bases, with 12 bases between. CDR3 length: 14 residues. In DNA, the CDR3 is TGTGCCAGCAGTATCCAGCCAACTCAAGAGACCCAGTACTTC. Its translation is CASSIQPTQETQYF.

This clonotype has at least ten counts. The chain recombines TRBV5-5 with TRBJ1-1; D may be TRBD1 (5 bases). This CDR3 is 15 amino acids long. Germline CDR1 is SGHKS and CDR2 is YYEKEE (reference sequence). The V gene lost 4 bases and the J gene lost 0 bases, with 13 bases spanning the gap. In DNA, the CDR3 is TGTGCCAGCAGCCATGTCCGGGGGGTGAACACTGAAGCTTTCTTT. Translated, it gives CASSHVRGVNTEAFF.

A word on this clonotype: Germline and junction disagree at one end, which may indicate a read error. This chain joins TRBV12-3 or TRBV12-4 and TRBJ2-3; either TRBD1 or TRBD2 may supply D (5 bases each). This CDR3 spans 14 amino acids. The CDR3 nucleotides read TGTGCCAGCGGTTTACCGCACGGGGCAGATACGCAGTACTTT. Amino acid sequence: CASGLPHGADTQYF.

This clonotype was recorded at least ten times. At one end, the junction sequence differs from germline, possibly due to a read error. Here the CDR3 reads CASSSRTGQETQYF. The CDR3 DNA reads as TGTGCTAGCAGCAGCAGGACAGGTCAAGAGACCCAGTACTTC. The chain links TRBV7-7 to TRBJ2-5; 7 bases agree with TRBD1. CDR3 length equals 14 residues. CDR1 is SSHAT, CDR2 FNYEAQ, per germline (reference sequence).

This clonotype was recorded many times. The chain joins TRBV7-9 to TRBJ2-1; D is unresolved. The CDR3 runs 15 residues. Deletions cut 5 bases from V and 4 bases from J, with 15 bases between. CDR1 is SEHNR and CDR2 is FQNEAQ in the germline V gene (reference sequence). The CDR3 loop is CASSAISQRYNEQFF. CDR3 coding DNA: TGTGCCAGCAGCGCAATCTCTCAGCGATACAATGAGCAGTTCTTC.

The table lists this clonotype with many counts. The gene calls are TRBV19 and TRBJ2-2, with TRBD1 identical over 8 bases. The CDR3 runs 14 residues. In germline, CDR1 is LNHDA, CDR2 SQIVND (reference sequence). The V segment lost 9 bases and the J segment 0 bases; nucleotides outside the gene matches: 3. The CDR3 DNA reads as TGTGCCAGCGACAGGGGACCGAACACCGGGGAGCTGTTTTTT. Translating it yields CASDRGPNTGELFF.

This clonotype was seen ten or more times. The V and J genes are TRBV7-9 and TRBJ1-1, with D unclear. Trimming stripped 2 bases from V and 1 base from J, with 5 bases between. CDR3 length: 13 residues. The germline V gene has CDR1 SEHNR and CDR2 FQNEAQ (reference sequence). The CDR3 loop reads CASSLSSNTEAFF. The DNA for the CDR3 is TGTGCCAGCAGCTTATCCTCGAACACTGAAGCTTTCTTT.

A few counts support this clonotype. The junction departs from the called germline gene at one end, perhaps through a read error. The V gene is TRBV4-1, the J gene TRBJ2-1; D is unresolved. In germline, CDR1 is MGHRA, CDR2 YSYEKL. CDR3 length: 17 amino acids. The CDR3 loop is CASSQGAGQSSYNEQFF. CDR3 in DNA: TGCGCCAGCAGCCAAGGGGCCGGCCAATCCTCCTATAATGAGCAGTTCTTC.

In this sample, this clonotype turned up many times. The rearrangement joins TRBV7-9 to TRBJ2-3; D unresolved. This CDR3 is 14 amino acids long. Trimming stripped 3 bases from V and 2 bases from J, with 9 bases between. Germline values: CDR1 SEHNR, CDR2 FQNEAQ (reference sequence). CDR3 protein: CASSLVWPTDTQYF. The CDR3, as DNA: TGTGCCAGCAGCTTGGTGTGGCCCACAGATACGCAGTATTTT.

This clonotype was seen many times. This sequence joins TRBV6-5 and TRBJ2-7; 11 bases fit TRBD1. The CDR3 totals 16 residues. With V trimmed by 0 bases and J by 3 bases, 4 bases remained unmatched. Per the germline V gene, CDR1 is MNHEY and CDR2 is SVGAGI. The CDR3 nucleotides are TGTGCCAGCAGTTACTCCTGGGACAGGGGGAGCTACGAGCAGTACTTC. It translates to CASSYSWDRGSYEQYF.